The 17 T cell receptor beta chains below come from one sample, sequenced in a study of a mutant IDH1 vaccine in newly diagnosed glioma. What these receptors recognize is not known. The time point was: week 35, safety follow-up. Every vaccination contained 300 ug of the mutant IDH1 20-mer peptide and was paired with topical imiquimod. The repertoire was sequenced with immunoSEQ multiplex PCR; TCRdb's copy has only in-frame clones and lacks some. The repertoire includes around 41,000 clones, more than 80% of them detected once, and less than 2% sits in the top ten. Sequenced material: PBMCs, taken from a glioma patient whose treatment included an IDH1 peptide vaccine. The receptors come from a man aged 40-55 years with glioma.

The chain employs TRBV28 and TRBJ2-5; 8 bases fit TRBD1. The CDR3 is 13 residues long. Trimming at V came to 6 bases and at J to 6 bases, leaving 6 bases not matched to a gene. In germline, CDR1 is MDHEN, CDR2 SYDVKM. In DNA, the CDR3 is TGTGCCAGCAGCCCTGGACAGGGCAAGACCCAGTACTTC. It codes for CASSPGQGKTQYF. Complete variable domain (other parts from reference TRBV28 and TRBJ2-5): DVKVTQSSRYLVKRTGEKVFLECVQDMDHENMFWYRQDPGLGLRLIYFSYDVKMKEKGDIPEGYSVSREKKERFSLILESASTNQTSMYLCASSPGQGKTQYFGPGTRLLVL.

The V and J genes are TRBV19 and TRBJ2-1; D remains unclear. V was clipped by 3 bases and J by 8 bases, with 17 bases between them. There are 15 residues in the CDR3. Per the germline V gene, CDR1 is LNHDA and CDR2 is SQIVND (reference sequence). The CDR3 sequence: CASSMGFGAWDEQFF. CDR3 DNA: TGTGCCAGTAGTATGGGGTTCGGCGCCTGGGATGAGCAGTTCTTC.

The chain is built from TRBV18 and TRBJ1-5, with TRBD1 matching 10 bases. V shed 3 bases, J shed 9 bases, and the junction held 2 bases outside the gene matches. The CDR3 runs 13 residues. The germline gives CDR1 KGHSH, CDR2 LQKENI. The CDR3: CASSPDRGTPQHF. In DNA form, the CDR3 reads TGTGCCAGCTCACCGGACAGGGGGACGCCCCAGCATTTT. The variable domain in full, completed from reference TRBV18 and TRBJ1-5, reads NAGVMQNPRHLVRRRGQEARLRCSPMKGHSHVYWYRQLPEEGLKFMVYLQKENIIDESGMPKERFSAEFPKEGPSILRIQQVVRGDSAAYFCASSPDRGTPQHFGDGTRLSIL.

The rearrangement links TRBV2 to TRBJ1-5, with 7 bases identical to TRBD1. V dropped 7 bases and J dropped 7; count of bases not matched to a gene: 7. This CDR3 has 13 amino acids. CDR1 is SNHLY and CDR2 is FYNNEI in the germline V gene. CDR3 in amino acids: CASNTNRGQPQHF. DNA of the CDR3: TGTGCCAGCAACACAAACAGGGGCCAGCCCCAGCATTTT.

The V call is TRBV5-1, the J call TRBJ2-5, with D unclear. Per germline, CDR1 SGHRS and CDR2 YFSETQ. This CDR3 is 13 amino acids long. V dropped 1 base and J dropped 2 bases, with 6 bases sitting between them. Here the CDR3 reads CASSLYGQETQYF. The CDR3, as DNA: TGCGCCAGCAGCTTGTACGGTCAAGAGACCCAGTACTTC.

The V and J genes are TRBV6-1 and TRBJ2-2; no clear D. The ends were cut back, 7 bases at V and 1 base at J, with 4 bases in the middle. Germline V gene lookup returns CDR1 MNHNS and CDR2 SASEGT. The CDR3 has 12 amino acids. The CDR3 reads CASTGNTGELFF. Written as DNA, the CDR3 is TGTGCCAGCACCGGGAACACCGGGGAGCTGTTTTTT.

The V and J genes are TRBV5-1 and TRBJ2-2; TRBD2 matches at 12 bases. V trimming: 5 bases; J trimming: 9 bases; junction bases outside the gene matches: 8. Germline V gives CDR1 SGHRS, CDR2 YFSETQ. The CDR3 length is 15 residues. CDR3 loop: CASRWTSGVGRELFF. In DNA form, the CDR3 reads TGCGCCAGCAGGTGGACTAGCGGGGTTGGCAGGGAGCTGTTTTTT. Variable domain in full (rest from reference TRBV5-1 and TRBJ2-2): KAGVTQTPRYLIKTRGQQVTLSCSPISGHRSVSWYQQTPGQGLQFLFEYFSETQRNKGNFPGRFSGRQFSNSRSEMNVSTLELGDSALYLCASRWTSGVGRELFFGEGSRLTVL.

The chain employs TRBV18 and TRBJ1-6; possibly TRBD1 for D (6 bases). The V end lost 4 bases, the J end lost 0 bases, and 7 bases lay between the germline ends. Germline lookup yields CDR1 KGHSH and CDR2 LQKENI. The CDR3 runs to 15 residues. The CDR3 here is CASSRQDSYNSPLHF. For the CDR3, the DNA is TGTGCCAGCTCACGACAGGACTCCTATAATTCACCCCTCCACTTT.

The CDR3 spells CASSPPPTGGYYTSAGELFF. The DNA of the CDR3 is TGTGCCAGCAGTCCCCCCCCGACAGGGGGCTACTACACTTCCGCCGGGGAGCTGTTTTTT. The chain employs TRBV28 and TRBJ2-2, with 10 bases that match TRBD1. V dropped 5 bases and J dropped 6; count of bases not matched to a gene: 21. Germline V gives CDR1 MDHEN, CDR2 SYDVKM. The CDR3 sequence is 20 residues long.

The V gene is TRBV6-5, the J gene TRBJ2-1; D is tentatively TRBD1 or TRBD2 (5 bases each). The V end was cut by 7 bases, the J end by 6 bases, with 19 bases between. CDR1 is MNHEY, CDR2 SVGAGI, per germline. The CDR3 is 15 residues long. CDR3 nucleotide sequence: TGTGCCAGCACAACAAGGGCCGGGACCACCAATGAGCAGTTCTTC. Protein sequence: CASTTRAGTTNEQFF.

The V call is TRBV6-6, the J call TRBJ2-2, with D perhaps matching TRBD1 (6 bases). CDR3 length equals 14 residues. Trimming removed 6 bases from V and 0 bases from J, with 8 bases in between. CDR1 and CDR2 from the germline V gene are MNHNY and SVGAGI (reference sequence). CDR3 residues: CASSGTSNTGELFF. DNA for the CDR3: TGTGCCAGCAGCGGGACATCGAACACCGGGGAGCTGTTTTTT.

This sequence joins TRBV28 and TRBJ2-7; 11 bases map to TRBD2. CDR1 and CDR2 (germline): MDHEN, SYDVKM. J lost 12 bases, V lost 8 bases, and 12 bases had no gene match. The CDR3 is made up of 13 amino acids. The CDR3, as DNA: TGTGCCAGCGCGACTAGCGGGACGTTTTATGCGTACTTC. This codes for CASATSGTFYAYF.

The V call is TRBV27, the J call TRBJ1-5, with D unresolved. Per the germline V gene, CDR1 is MNHEY and CDR2 is SMNVEV (reference sequence). V was pared by 3 bases and J by 2 bases, with 11 bases between. There are 15 residues in the CDR3. In DNA, the CDR3 is TGTGCCAGCAGTTTTGGGCTTAGGGGCAATCAGCCCCAGCATTTT. Its translation is CASSFGLRGNQPQHF.

This clone has more than one count but fewer than ten. The chain couples TRBV27 to TRBJ1-2; TRBD1 matches at 9 bases. Germline CDR1 reads MNHEY; CDR2 reads SMNVEV (reference sequence). V shed 8 bases, J shed 3 bases, and the junction held 4 bases outside the gene matches. The CDR3 is made up of 13 amino acids. This chain's CDR3 is CASSDRGYYGYTF. CDR3 nucleotide sequence: TGTGCCAGCTCGGACAGGGGCTACTATGGCTACACCTTC.

V and J are TRBV19 and TRBJ1-2; D remains ambiguous. This CDR3 comprises 13 residues. The germline gives CDR1 LNHDA, CDR2 SQIVND (reference sequence). The V and J ends lost 1 base and 8 bases respectively, with 11 bases between them. CDR3 in DNA: TGTGCCAGTAGTATAGGTGTCCAGAACGGCTACACCTTC. It codes for CASSIGVQNGYTF.

There are a few counts of this clone. This chain joins TRBV7-9 and TRBJ2-5, with 9 bases aligning to TRBD1. The CDR3 loop spans 16 amino acids. Trimming at V came to 4 bases and at J to 4 bases, leaving 10 bases not matched to a gene. CDR1 SEHNR and CDR2 FQNEAQ come from the germline V gene (reference sequence). The CDR3 sequence: CASSSTTGGSRETQYF. As DNA, the CDR3 is TGTGCCAGCAGCTCAACGACAGGGGGAAGTCGAGAGACCCAGTACTTC. The full variable domain, its missing parts supplied by reference TRBV7-9 and TRBJ2-5, is DTGVSQNPRHKITKRGQNVTFRCDPISEHNRLYWYRQTLGQGPEFLTYFQNEAQLEKSRLLSDRFSAERPKGSFSTLEIQRTEQGDSAMYLCASSSTTGGSRETQYFGPGTRLLVL.

This sequence joins TRBV4-2 and TRBJ2-5; D is possibly TRBD2 (5 bases). This CDR3 is 15 amino acids long. V lost 5 bases and J 5 bases, leaving 18 bases between the germline ends. CDR1 and CDR2 (germline): LGHNA, YNFKEQ. This chain's CDR3 is CASSLQIREMETQYF. CDR3 bases: TGTGCCAGCAGCTTACAAATACGGGAAATGGAGACCCAGTACTTC.